The rows below give T cell receptor beta chains drawn from one sample of a study of T cells after posttransplantation cyclophosphamide. Profiling relied on immunoSEQ multiplex PCR, and the TCRdb table lists in-frame clones only, not all of them. The sample carries 15,000 to 20,000 clones, around 90% recorded once. Source: PBMCs, taken after an allogeneic stem cell transplant with a calcineurin inhibitor and methotrexate. The origin of the receptors is a male patient aged 50 to 60 who received an allogeneic stem cell transplant from an unrelated donor, was CMV-positive, and had chronic GVHD only. Some of these T cells may belong to the graft donor. Both conserved end residues are part of each CDR3. A D gene is named only where the DNA matches it firmly. The size of a clone is reported for some rows only, either as once, few or many, or as a class for expanded clones.

clone size	J gene	V gene	D gene	CDR3 DNA	CDR3 protein
few	TRBJ1-2	TRBV10-3	TRBD1	TGTGCCATCACTTCGGGACAGGGAGGTAACTATGGCTACACCTTC	CAITSGQGGNYGYTF
NA	TRBJ2-1	TRBV11-3	TRBD2	TGTGCCAGCAGCCGAGGGGCTAGCGGGAGGCGGTACAATGAGCAGTTCTTC	CASSRGASGRRYNEQFF
NA	TRBJ2-5	TRBV27	NA	TGTGCCAGCAGTCCGACCGGGTTTCAAGAGACCCAGTACTTC	CASSPTGFQETQYF
NA	TRBJ1-2	TRBV16	TRBD1	TGTGCCGGCAGCCCGTGGACAGGGAAGGTGGATGGCTACACCTTC	CAGSPWTGKVDGYTF
NA	TRBJ1-1	TRBV13	NA	TGTGCCAGCAGCCGGGTAGATCGGGCTGAAGCTTTCTTT	CASSRVDRAEAFF
NA	TRBJ1-1	TRBV18	TRBD1	TGTGCCAGCTCGCAATATGACAGGGGAGCTTTCTTT	CASSQYDRGAFF
NA	TRBJ2-3	TRBV7-3	NA	TGTGCCAGCGGGTTAGGAGGGGCCACAGATACGCAGTATTTT	CASGLGGATDTQYF
NA	TRBJ2-4	TRBV11-2	NA	TGTGCCAGCAGCCCTTGGGCGGGGATATCCAAAAACATTCAGTACTTC	CASSPWAGISKNIQYF
NA	TRBJ2-1	TRBV9	TRBD2	TGTGCCAGCGTAGGGCCTAGCGGGAGCAATGAGCAGTTCTTC	CASVGPSGSNEQFF
NA	TRBJ1-2	TRBV29-1	NA	TGCAGCGCCCAAGCCCAGGGTTATGGCTACACCTTC	CSAQAQGYGYTF
NA	TRBJ2-3	TRBV27	NA	TGTGCCAGCAGGAGGCTCCAAACCAACACAGATACGCAGTATTTT	CASRRLQTNTDTQYF
NA	TRBJ1-5	TRBV28	TRBD1	TGTGCCAGCACCATGCCCCGACAGGGACGAAGTATAACGCATCAGCCCCAGCATTTT	CASTMPRQGRSITHQPQHF
NA	TRBJ2-1	TRBV18	TRBD1	TGTGCCAGCTCACGTCAGGGGGCGCGATTAATTTGGGTTGAGCAGTTCTTC	CASSRQGARLIWVEQFF
NA	TRBJ2-1	TRBV6-5	NA	TGTGCCAGCAGTCCTCTTGGACTGGGATACAATGAGCAGTTCTTC	CASSPLGLGYNEQFF
NA	TRBJ2-7	TRBV2	TRBD1	TGTGCCAGCAGTGAACCTGGGACAGGGTCTCGGGAGCAGTACTTC	CASSEPGTGSREQYF